These 16 T cell receptor beta chains share one sample of origin, sequenced in a study of OX40 agonist ivuxolimab in advanced cancers. Only in-frame clones appear in the TCRdb table, and some are missing; sequencing was by immunoSEQ multiplex PCR. The table shows about 73,000 clones, with 90% occurring only once. The sequencing here drew on CD4+ or CD8+ T cells sorted from blood, taken in a trial of the OX40 agonist ivuxolimab. These receptors all come from an adult with an advanced solid tumor such as melanoma, head and neck, liver or kidney cancer.

CDR3 nucleotide sequence: TGCAGCGTCAGGGTTGGCGGGGAGCTGTTTTTT. It encodes CSVRVGGELFF. V is TRBV29-1 and J is TRBJ2-2; D might be TRBD1 (5 bases). CDR3 length equals 11 residues. Germline CDR1 SQVTM, CDR2 ANQGSEA. V gave up 6 bases and J gave up 7 bases, with 9 bases separating them.

This chain uses TRBV9 with TRBJ2-1, with TRBD1 matching over 10 bases. Trimming removed 3 bases from V and 7 bases from J; junction bases left unmatched: 7. The length of the CDR3 is 15 residues. Germline values: CDR1 SGDLS, CDR2 YYNGEE. The CDR3 coding sequence is TGTGCCAGCAGCGCTCGACAGGGGGCCATGAATGAGCAGTTCTTC. It codes for CASSARQGAMNEQFF. Full variable domain (remainder filled in from reference TRBV9 and TRBJ2-1): DSGVTQTPKHLITATGQRVTLRCSPRSGDLSVYWYQQSLDQGLQFLIQYYNGEERAKGNILERFSAQQFPDLHSELNLSSLELGDSALYFCASSARQGAMNEQFFGPGTRLTVL.

This clone is termed medium-sized. This chain uses TRBV5-1 with TRBJ2-2; D is possibly TRBD2 (5 bases). Germline V gene data show CDR1 as SGHRS and CDR2 as YFSETQ. Trimming removed 4 bases at V and 7 bases at J, with 11 bases between. The CDR3 sequence is 13 residues long. Here the CDR3 DNA reads TGCGCCAGCAGCCCCGAGGCGGGCGGGGAGCTGTTTTTT. It encodes CASSPEAGGELFF.

V gene TRBV19 combines with J gene TRBJ1-1, with TRBD1 identical over 8 bases. The CDR3 extends over 14 amino acids. The ends lost 6 bases at V and 5 bases at J; junction bases unmatched: 8. Germline assignment: CDR1 LNHDA and CDR2 SQIVND (reference sequence). The CDR3 nucleotides read TGTGCCAGTAGCATTGACAGGGGTGGAACTGAAGCTTTCTTT. Protein: CASSIDRGGTEAFF. Full variable domain (rest looked up from reference TRBV19 and TRBJ1-1): DGGITQSPKYLFRKEGQNVTLSCEQNLNHDAMYWYRQDPGQGLRLIYYSQIVNDFQKGDIAEGYSVSREKKESFPLTVTSAQKNPTAFYLCASSIDRGGTEAFFGQGTRLTVV.

V and J are TRBV2 and TRBJ2-7; 10 bases map to TRBD1. The length of the CDR3 is 16 residues. Germline V gene sequence: CDR1 SNHLY, CDR2 FYNNEI. J lost 4 bases, V lost 10 bases, and 16 bases had no gene match. DNA for the CDR3: TGTGCCATCAGCCTCCTCGCCCCGGGACAGGGGTACGAGCAGTACTTC. Residues: CAISLLAPGQGYEQYF.

The chain's CDR3 is CASSSIQGVNTEAFF. DNA of the CDR3: TGTGCCAGCAGCTCAATACAAGGCGTGAACACTGAAGCTTTCTTT. The gene calls are TRBV7-9 and TRBJ1-1; no definite D call. This CDR3 region has 15 residues. Deletions cut 4 bases from V and 0 bases from J, with 12 bases between. Looked up from germline, CDR1 is SEHNR and CDR2 is FQNEAQ (reference sequence). The whole variable domain, filled in from reference TRBV7-9 and TRBJ1-1, reads DTGVSQNPRHKITKRGQNVTFRCDPISEHNRLYWYRQTLGQGPEFLTYFQNEAQLEKSRLLSDRFSAERPKGSFSTLEIQRTEQGDSAMYLCASSSIQGVNTEAFFGQGTRLTVV.

The chain has TRBV19 and TRBJ1-3; TRBD1 aligns across 10 bases. Germline assignment: CDR1 LNHDA and CDR2 SQIVND (reference sequence). V was pared by 7 bases and J by 8 bases, with 11 bases of the junction left unmatched. The CDR3 has 15 amino acids. CDR3 amino acids: CASTKGTGVLDTIYF. CDR3 DNA sequence: TGTGCCAGTACCAAAGGGACAGGGGTATTAGACACCATATATTTT.

This chain joins TRBV9 and TRBJ1-1; 7 bases are shared with TRBD1. Germline assignment: CDR1 SGDLS and CDR2 YYNGEE. CDR3 length equals 13 residues. J was trimmed by 12 bases and V by 0 bases; bases with no gene match: 8. The CDR3 reads CASSVGGTAVTFF. DNA of the CDR3: TGTGCCAGCAGCGTAGGGGGGACAGCGGTGACTTTCTTT.

The chain couples TRBV4-2 to TRBJ2-7; the match to TRBD2 covers 8 bases. Germline loops: CDR1 LGHNA, CDR2 YNFKEQ. Trimming took 3 bases from V and 2 from J; bases not matched to a gene: 9. The CDR3 has 16 amino acids. Written as DNA, the CDR3 is TGTGCCAGCAGCCACGGGGGGGGGACGGATGCCTACGAGCAGTACTTC. Its translation: CASSHGGGTDAYEQYF.

The rearrangement uses TRBV6-5 and TRBJ2-7; D perhaps matches TRBD1 (5 bases). The germline V gene encodes CDR1 MNHEY and CDR2 SVGAGI. The CDR3 is 13 amino acids. The germline V and J ends were trimmed by 3 bases and 2 bases, with 8 bases remaining between them. The CDR3 nucleotides read TGTGCCAGCAGTTATGGCAGGGCCTACGAGCAGTACTTC. Translating gives CASSYGRAYEQYF.

This chain uses TRBV10-1 with TRBJ2-7; D might be TRBD1 (5 bases). The CDR3 loop spans 14 amino acids. Trimming shortened V by 0 bases and J by 4 bases, and 10 bases separated the two germline ends. The germline CDR1 and CDR2 sequences are WNHNN and SYGVQD (reference sequence). This CDR3 is CASSESLGPYEQYF. CDR3 nucleotide sequence: TGCGCCAGCAGTGAGTCGCTGGGGCCGTACGAGCAGTACTTC.

The chain couples TRBV7-8 to TRBJ2-7, with TRBD1 matching 9 bases. The length of the CDR3 is 15 residues. Germline CDR1 reads SGHVS; CDR2 reads FQNEAQ. Trimming took 4 bases from V and 3 from J; bases not matched to a gene: 7. The CDR3, as DNA: TGTGCCAGCAGCTCACCGGACAGGGGTAGCTACGAGCAGTACTTC. Translated, it gives CASSSPDRGSYEQYF.

The J gene is TRBJ2-7, the V gene TRBV19; 8 nucleotides align to TRBD2. There are 15 residues in the CDR3. The germline V gene has CDR1 LNHDA and CDR2 SQIVND (reference sequence). The trim removed 2 bases at V and 4 bases at J, leaving 7 bases unmatched. DNA for the CDR3: TGTGCCAGTAGTATAACTTCTAGCGGGTATTACGAGCAGTACTTC. This gives the protein CASSITSSGYYEQYF.

This clone was seen many times. V and J are TRBV30 and TRBJ2-7; D remains unclear. Trimming took 1 base from V and 4 from J, leaving 11 bases between them. Germline V gene lookup returns CDR1 GTSNPN and CDR2 SVGIG (reference sequence). The CDR3 sequence is 13 residues long. This chain's CDR3 is CAWSASLFYEQYF. Written as DNA, the CDR3 is TGTGCCTGGAGTGCGAGTTTATTTTACGAGCAGTACTTC. The full variable domain, in which reference TRBV30 and TRBJ2-7 provide the parts outside the CDR3, is SQTIHQWPATLVQPVGSPLSLECTVEGTSNPNLYWYRQAAGRGLQLLFYSVGIGQISSEVPQNLSASRPQDRQFILSSKKLLLSDSGFYLCAWSASLFYEQYFGPGTRLTVT.

The chain uses TRBV9 and TRBJ2-3; D is undetermined. The V gene lost 1 base and the J gene lost 0 bases, with 12 bases spanning the gap. The CDR3 has 16 amino acids. CDR1 SGDLS and CDR2 YYNGEE come from the germline V gene. The CDR3, as DNA: TGTGCCAGCAGCGTATCAGTCTCCGCTAGCACAGATACGCAGTATTTT. Protein: CASSVSVSASTDTQYF.

The chain recombines TRBV5-4 with TRBJ2-2; D possibly corresponds to TRBD1 (6 bases). The CDR3 has 14 residues. The V end was cut by 5 bases, the J end by 3 bases, with 11 bases between. In germline, CDR1 is SGHNT, CDR2 YYREEE (reference sequence). CDR3 amino acids: CASSSGVDTGELFF. CDR3 sequence (DNA): TGTGCCAGCAGTTCAGGGGTGGACACCGGGGAGCTGTTTTTT.